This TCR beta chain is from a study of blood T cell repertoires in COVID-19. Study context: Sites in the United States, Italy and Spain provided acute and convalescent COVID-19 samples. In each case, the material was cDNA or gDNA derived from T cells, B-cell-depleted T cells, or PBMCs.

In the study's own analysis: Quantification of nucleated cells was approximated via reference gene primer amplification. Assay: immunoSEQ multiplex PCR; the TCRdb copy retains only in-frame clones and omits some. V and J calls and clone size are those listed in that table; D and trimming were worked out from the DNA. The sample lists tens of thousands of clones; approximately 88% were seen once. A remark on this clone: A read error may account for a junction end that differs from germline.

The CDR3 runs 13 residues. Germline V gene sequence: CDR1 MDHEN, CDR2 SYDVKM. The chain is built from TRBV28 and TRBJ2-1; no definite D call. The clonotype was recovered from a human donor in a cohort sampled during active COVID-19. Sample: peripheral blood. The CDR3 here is CASSSQHPNVQFF. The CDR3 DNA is TGTGCCAGCAGTTCCCAACACCCGAATGTGCAGTTCTTC.